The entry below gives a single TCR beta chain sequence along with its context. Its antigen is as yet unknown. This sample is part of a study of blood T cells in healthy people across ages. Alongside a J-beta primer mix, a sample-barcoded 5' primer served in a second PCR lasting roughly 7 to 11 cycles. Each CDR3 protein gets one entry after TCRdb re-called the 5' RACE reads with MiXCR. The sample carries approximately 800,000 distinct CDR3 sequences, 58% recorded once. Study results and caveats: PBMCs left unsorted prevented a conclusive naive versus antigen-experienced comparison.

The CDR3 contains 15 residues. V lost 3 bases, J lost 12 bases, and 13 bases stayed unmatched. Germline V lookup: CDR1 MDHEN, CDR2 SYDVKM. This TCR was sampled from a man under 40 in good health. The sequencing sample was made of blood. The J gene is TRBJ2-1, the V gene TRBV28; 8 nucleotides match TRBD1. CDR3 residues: CASSFGDRSFVTQFF. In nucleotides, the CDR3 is TGTGCCAGCAGTTTCGGGGACAGGTCATTTGTGACGCAGTTCTTC.